Given below is one T cell receptor (beta chain) in context. Germline lookup yields CDR1 SGHTA and CDR2 FQGNSA. The CDR3 covers 16 residues. Unmatched junction bases numbered 9, after V lost 4 bases and J lost 4 bases. This sample was included in a study of T cell responses to AZD1222 COVID-19 vaccine. Assay used: immunoSEQ multiplex PCR; TCRdb lists only in-frame clones, some missing. The sample carries some 36,000 clones, about 88% recorded once. This TCR was recovered from an adult in good health. The genes are TRBV7-2 and TRBJ2-5, with 10 bases identical to TRBD2. Sequenced material: peripheral blood, taken on day 0 of AZD1222 vaccination. Written as DNA, the CDR3 is TGTGCCAGCAGCTACGAAATAGCGGGGGGAGGAGAGACCCAGTACTTC. This gives the protein CASSYEIAGGGETQYF.